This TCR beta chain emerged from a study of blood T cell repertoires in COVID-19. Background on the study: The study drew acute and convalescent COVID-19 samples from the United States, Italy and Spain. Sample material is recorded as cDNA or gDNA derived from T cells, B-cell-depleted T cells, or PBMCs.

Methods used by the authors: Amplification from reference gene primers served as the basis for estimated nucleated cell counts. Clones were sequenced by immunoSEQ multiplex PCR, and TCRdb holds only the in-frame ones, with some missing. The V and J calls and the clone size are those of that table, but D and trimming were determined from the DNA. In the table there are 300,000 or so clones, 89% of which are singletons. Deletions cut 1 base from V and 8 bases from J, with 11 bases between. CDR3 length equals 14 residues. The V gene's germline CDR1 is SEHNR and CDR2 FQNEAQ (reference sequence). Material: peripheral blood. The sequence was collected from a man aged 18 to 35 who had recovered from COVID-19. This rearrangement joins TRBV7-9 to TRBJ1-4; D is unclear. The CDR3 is CASSLGSSGEKLFF. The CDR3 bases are TGTGCCAGCAGCTTAGGGTCGTCGGGAGAAAAACTGTTTTTT.